The 27 T cell receptor beta chains below all came from one sample that was sequenced in a study of post-analysis software for immune sequencing data. Whole-study results and caveats: Elevated frequency relative to controls characterized roughly 5 TRBV segments in patients, TRBV5-6, TRBV5-1 and TRBV20-1 among them.

These receptors' antigens are unknown. Unique molecular identifiers were carried by the TCR beta cDNA libraries. TCRdb re-analysed the PCR reads in MiXCR, keeping a single row per CDR3 protein. Found here are a few hundred thousand distinct CDR3 sequences, 39% of them singletons; the top ten hold approximately 7.7%. The material sequenced was blood. Receptors originate from a girl aged 2 to 9 with multiple sclerosis.

The V and J genes are TRBV20-1 and TRBJ1-2; TRBD1 matches at 8 bases. Looked up from germline, CDR1 is DFQATT and CDR2 is SNEGSKA (reference sequence). The CDR3 sequence is 13 residues long. V gave up 1 base and J gave up 8 bases; unmatched junction bases: 6. The CDR3, as DNA: TGCAGTGCTAGAGGACGACAGGGGTACGGCTACACCTTC. Residues: CSARGRQGYGYTF.

This clonotype was recorded a few times. This chain joins TRBV6-5 and TRBJ2-1; TRBD1 agrees at 8 bases. Germline values: CDR1 MNHEY, CDR2 SVGAGI. The trim removed 7 bases at V and 7 bases at J, leaving 12 bases unmatched. This CDR3 region has 15 residues. CDR3 region: CASKGYRGLLNEQFF. The CDR3 DNA reads as TGTGCCAGCAAGGGATACAGGGGGTTGTTGAATGAGCAGTTCTTC.

V gene TRBV12-3 or TRBV12-4 combines with J gene TRBJ1-2; 7 bases align to TRBD1. The trim removed 6 bases at V and 7 bases at J, leaving 14 bases unmatched. The CDR3 sequence is 15 residues long. The CDR3 region is CASSRRGARSCGYTF. CDR3 sequence (DNA): TGTGCCAGCAGCCGCAGGGGGGCTAGGTCCTGTGGCTACACCTTC.

The chain employs TRBV7-8 and TRBJ2-5; D gene uncertain. CDR3 length: 11 residues. Germline V CDR1 and CDR2: SGHVS, FQNEAQ. The V end lost 7 bases, the J end lost 2 bases, and 5 bases lay between the germline ends. The CDR3 loop is CASTDQETQYF. The CDR3 DNA follows: TGTGCCAGCACCGATCAAGAGACCCAGTACTTC.

V is TRBV5-1 and J is TRBJ2-2; 9 bases fit TRBD1. This CDR3 is built from 19 residues. With V trimmed by 4 bases and J by 6 bases, 19 bases remained unmatched. CDR1 and CDR2 from the germline V gene are SGHRS and YFSETQ. Here the CDR3 reads CASSHRGTGPLRTPGELFF. DNA of the CDR3: TGCGCCAGCAGCCATCGGGGGACAGGGCCCTTACGAACACCCGGGGAGCTGTTTTTT.

This chain joins TRBV5-1 and TRBJ2-7, with 8 bases matching TRBD2. Germline V gives CDR1 SGHRS, CDR2 YFSETQ. The CDR3 loop spans 13 amino acids. The ends lost 5 bases at V and 7 bases at J; junction bases unmatched: 8. CDR3 protein: CASSGSGAGEQYF. CDR3 in DNA: TGCGCCAGCAGTGGTAGCGGGGCGGGGGAGCAGTACTTC.

Only a few counts were recorded for this clonotype. CDR3 sequence: CSERDRVGDTQYF. The CDR3 DNA reads TGCAGCGAAAGGGACAGGGTAGGGGATACGCAGTATTTT. The chain links TRBV29-1 to TRBJ2-3, with 9 nucleotides matching TRBD1. V gave up 7 bases and J gave up 6 bases; unmatched junction bases: 8. Per germline, CDR1 SQVTM and CDR2 ANQGSEA. The CDR3 runs 13 residues.

This clonotype was seen only a few times. V and J are TRBV20-1 and TRBJ2-5; no clear D gene. The germline gives CDR1 DFQATT, CDR2 SNEGSKA (reference sequence). The V and J ends lost 5 bases and 0 bases respectively, with 19 bases between them. The CDR3 runs 16 residues. CDR3 DNA: TGCAGTGCTGCGGACCAAGCTTTTTCCTACCAAGAGACCCAGTACTTC. Translated: CSAADQAFSYQETQYF.

The J gene is TRBJ1-1, the V gene TRBV12-3 or TRBV12-4; TRBD1 aligns across 7 bases. The ends lost 5 bases at V and 1 base at J; junction bases unmatched: 16. CDR3 length: 18 residues. The CDR3 spells CASSPHPRQGRANTEAFF. The CDR3 coding sequence is TGTGCCAGCAGTCCTCACCCGCGACAGGGAAGAGCGAACACTGAAGCTTTCTTT.

The rearrangement uses TRBV4-1 and TRBJ1-1; the match to TRBD1 covers 7 bases. The germline CDR1 and CDR2 sequences are MGHRA and YSYEKL. Germline trimming cut 1 base from V and 4 bases from J; bases unmatched to any gene: 12. The CDR3 sequence is 17 residues long. The CDR3 loop reads CASSQVWDSLGSTEAFF. The CDR3 DNA sequence: TGCGCCAGCAGCCAAGTTTGGGACAGCTTGGGCAGCACTGAAGCTTTCTTT.

The rearrangement uses TRBV7-9 and TRBJ2-1; D possibly corresponds to TRBD2 (6 bases). The V gene lost 10 bases and the J gene lost 0 bases, with 16 bases spanning the gap. This CDR3 comprises 15 residues. The germline gives CDR1 SEHNR, CDR2 FQNEAQ (reference sequence). The CDR3 loop reads CAIPGGSVSYNEQFF. CDR3 DNA sequence: TGTGCCATCCCCGGGGGATCTGTCTCCTACAATGAGCAGTTCTTC.

A few counts support this clonotype. The V and J genes are TRBV7-8 and TRBJ2-7; D is perhaps TRBD1 (8 bases). The V gene's germline CDR1 is SGHVS and CDR2 FQNEAQ. This CDR3 has 15 residues. V was shortened by 5 bases and J by 0 bases, with 14 bases between the two germline ends. This CDR3 is CASSKTGEGSYEQYF. In nucleotides, the CDR3 is TGTGCCAGCAGCAAGACAGGGGAGGGCTCCTACGAGCAGTACTTC.

This clonotype has a handful of counts. This chain connects TRBV6-2 or TRBV6-3 to TRBJ2-7; D uncertain. V gave up 2 bases and J gave up 5 bases, with 7 bases separating them. The CDR3 spans 12 residues. CDR1 and CDR2 (germline): MNHEY, SVGEGT. This chain's CDR3 is CASSYTLNEQYF. The CDR3 DNA reads TGTGCCAGCAGTTACACGTTGAACGAGCAGTACTTC.

This chain links TRBV20-1 with TRBJ2-3; maybe TRBD2 (6 bases). There are 17 residues in the CDR3. CDR1 and CDR2 (germline): DFQATT, SNEGSKA (reference sequence). The V gene lost 1 base and the J gene lost 2 bases, with 19 bases spanning the gap. This chain's CDR3 is CSARVFPSVEITDTQYF. The CDR3 coding sequence is TGCAGTGCTAGAGTTTTTCCTAGCGTCGAGATCACAGATACGCAGTATTTT.

The chain couples TRBV6-5 to TRBJ1-3; weak D call: TRBD1 (5 bases). Germline assignment: CDR1 MNHEY and CDR2 SVGAGI. This CDR3 spans 13 amino acids. The V end was cut by 7 bases, the J end by 4 bases, with 11 bases between. CDR3 sequence reads: CASTPDRGNTIYF. As DNA, the CDR3 is TGTGCCAGCACCCCCGACAGAGGAAACACCATATATTTT.

This clonotype appeared a few times. The chain has TRBV12-3 or TRBV12-4 and TRBJ2-7, with TRBD1 matching over 9 bases. V shed 5 bases and J 3 bases; nucleotides not matched to a gene: 5. The CDR3 contains 14 residues. The CDR3 sequence is CASSHGTGNYEQYF. CDR3 nucleotide sequence: TGTGCCAGCAGTCACGGGACAGGGAACTACGAGCAGTACTTC.

This clonotype was seen only a few times. V usage is TRBV29-1 and J usage is TRBJ2-3; TRBD1 matches at 7 bases. Trimming removed 2 bases from V and 2 bases from J; junction bases left unmatched: 1. The CDR3 is 13 amino acids. CDR1 and CDR2 from the germline V gene are SQVTM and ANQGSEA. The CDR3 protein is CSVEQGDTDTQYF. The CDR3 DNA sequence: TGCAGCGTTGAACAGGGGGACACAGATACGCAGTATTTT.

The V call is TRBV7-9, the J call TRBJ1-4; D is possibly TRBD1 (6 bases). The CDR3 contains 14 residues. Germline V gives CDR1 SEHNR, CDR2 FQNEAQ (reference sequence). V lost 4 bases to trimming and J lost 8 bases, with 14 bases between them. The CDR3 region is CASSSRQVEEKLFF. As DNA, the CDR3 is TGTGCCAGCAGCTCCAGACAGGTGGAGGAAAAACTGTTTTTT.

In its sample, this clonotype was seen a few times. The V gene is TRBV7-2, the J gene TRBJ1-2, with 7 nucleotides matching TRBD1. CDR1 is SGHTA, CDR2 FQGNSA, per germline. This CDR3 has 15 amino acids. Trimming took 1 base from V and 4 from J; bases not matched to a gene: 6. CDR3 region: CASSLGGGVVYGYTF. The CDR3, as DNA: TGTGCCAGCAGCTTAGGAGGGGGCGTAGTCTATGGCTACACCTTC.

On this clonotype itself: A junction end diverges from the germline sequence, so it may reflect a read error. This chain links TRBV2 with TRBJ2-3, with 8 bases matching TRBD2. The length of the CDR3 is 16 residues. Germline CDR1 is SNHLY and CDR2 is FYNNEI. The CDR3 DNA reads as TGTGCCGGCAGCGGACTAGCCAGGGTGGGCACAGATACGCAGTATTTT. Encoded protein: CAGSGLARVGTDTQYF.

In its sample, this clonotype was seen a few times. The chain uses TRBV3-1 and TRBJ2-7; D is tentatively TRBD1 or TRBD2 (5 bases each). With 1 base removed from V and 0 bases from J, the gap between germline ends came to 10 bases. Germline loops: CDR1 LGHDT, CDR2 YNNKEL (reference sequence). The CDR3 loop spans 15 amino acids. The CDR3 coding sequence is TGTGCCAGCAGCCAAGTGGGGACGAGCTCCTACGAGCAGTACTTC. This translates into CASSQVGTSSYEQYF.

This sequence joins TRBV5-5 and TRBJ2-5; 7 nucleotides align to TRBD1. CDR1 and CDR2 (germline): SGHKS, YYEKEE (reference sequence). V gave up 3 bases and J gave up 11 bases; unmatched junction bases: 16. CDR3 length: 15 amino acids. The CDR3 DNA sequence: TGTGCCAGCAGCTCTTCGGACAGGCCCCACAATGAGCAGTACTTC. Translation: CASSSSDRPHNEQYF.

This sequence joins TRBV20-1 and TRBJ1-5, with D perhaps TRBD1 (6 bases). The CDR3 contains 12 residues. Trimming left V 6 bases short and J 4 bases short, with 10 bases between. The germline V gene has CDR1 DFQATT and CDR2 SNEGSKA (reference sequence). The CDR3 DNA reads TGCAGTGCCCACAGGGCTAATCAGCCCCAGCATTTT. Its translation: CSAHRANQPQHF.

Worth noting for this clonotype: At one end, the junction sequence differs from germline, possibly due to a read error. The chain joins TRBV7-2 to TRBJ2-4; 11 positions match TRBD2. The assigned J gene may be wrong: the sequence end matches TRBJ2-7 better. The CDR3 runs to 15 residues. Looked up from germline, CDR1 is SGHTA and CDR2 is FQGNSA. The CDR3 region has the DNA TGTGCCTGCAGCTTAGTCACTAGCGGGAGATACGAGCAGTACTTC. This gives the protein CACSLVTSGRYEQYF.

The rearrangement links TRBV29-1 to TRBJ2-5, with D hard to call. This CDR3 has 14 amino acids. Trimming stripped 5 bases from V and 1 base from J, with 14 bases between. The germline V gene has CDR1 SQVTM and CDR2 ANQGSEA. The CDR3 DNA sequence: TGCAGCGTTCAAGTCGGGCCGCTCCAAGAGACCCAGTACTTC. Amino acids: CSVQVGPLQETQYF. The variable domain in full, with the rest retrieved from reference TRBV29-1 and TRBJ2-5, is SAVISQKPSRDICQRGTSLTIQCQVDSQVTMMFWYRQQPGQSLTLIATANQGSEATYESGFVIDKFPISRPNLTFSTLTVSNMSPEDSSIYLCSVQVGPLQETQYFGPGTRLLVL.

The chain recombines TRBV5-5 with TRBJ2-5; TRBD2 might be the D (5 bases). In germline, CDR1 is SGHKS, CDR2 YYEKEE (reference sequence). Trimming took 4 bases from V and 3 from J, leaving 13 bases between them. This CDR3 spans 14 amino acids. The CDR3 reads CASSRTLGEETQYF. CDR3 DNA: TGTGCCAGCAGCCGGACTCTTGGGGAAGAGACCCAGTACTTC. The full variable domain, with the rest looked up from reference TRBV5-5 and TRBJ2-5, is DAGVTQSPTHLIKTRGQQVTLRCSPISGHKSVSWYQQVLGQGPQFIFQYYEKEERGRGNFPDRFSARQFPNYSSELNVNALLLGDSALYLCASSRTLGEETQYFGPGTRLLVL.

This clonotype was detected a few times. The CDR3 region has the DNA TGTGCCAGCCGTCCCCGGACTATGCTGTATACGCAGTATTTT. Its protein product is CASRPRTMLYTQYF. This chain connects TRBV28 to TRBJ2-3, with D possibly matching TRBD2 (6 bases). CDR1 is MDHEN and CDR2 is SYDVKM in the germline V gene. V lost 8 bases, J lost 7 bases, and 19 bases lay in between. This CDR3 contains 14 residues.